The clone carrying this TCR beta chain was counted ten times or more. The antigen is unknown. This sample was included in a study of human T cells and chemical hapten exposure. Across the whole study: TCR yields per sample varied, mainly owing to small pooled library volume differences.

Study-wide results and caveats: The study found that DPC sensitization did not change TCRs above 1 in 1000 frequency.

CDR1 is LGHNA and CDR2 is YSLEER in the germline V gene. The length of the CDR3 is 15 residues. V was clipped by 4 bases and J by 0 bases, with 11 bases between them. Separate cDNA molecules received unique molecular identifiers, which the library attached to them. Authors' methods: A per-sample median of 95,638 TCRs was observed, with a range of roughly 20,000 to 750,000. TCRdb reanalysed the RACE reads using MiXCR and keeps one entry per CDR3 protein. The V and J calls here are based on TCRdb, not the publication. This sample yields about 77,000 distinct CDR3 sequences, of which over 6.5% are seen a single time; about 1.5% belongs to the top ten. Time point of the sample: healthy volunteer bleed at 6 weeks. The starting material, unfractionated whole blood, was used for total RNA extraction.

This clonotype was obtained from a female donor in good health. Some clones in this sample may be carry-over from other donors' samples. The sequencing input was whole blood. The rearrangement uses TRBV4-3 and TRBJ2-3; tentative D call: TRBD2 (6 bases). CDR3 amino acids: CASSPTGTSTDTQYF. In DNA form, the CDR3 reads TGCGCCAGCAGCCCGACCGGGACTAGCACAGATACGCAGTATTTT.